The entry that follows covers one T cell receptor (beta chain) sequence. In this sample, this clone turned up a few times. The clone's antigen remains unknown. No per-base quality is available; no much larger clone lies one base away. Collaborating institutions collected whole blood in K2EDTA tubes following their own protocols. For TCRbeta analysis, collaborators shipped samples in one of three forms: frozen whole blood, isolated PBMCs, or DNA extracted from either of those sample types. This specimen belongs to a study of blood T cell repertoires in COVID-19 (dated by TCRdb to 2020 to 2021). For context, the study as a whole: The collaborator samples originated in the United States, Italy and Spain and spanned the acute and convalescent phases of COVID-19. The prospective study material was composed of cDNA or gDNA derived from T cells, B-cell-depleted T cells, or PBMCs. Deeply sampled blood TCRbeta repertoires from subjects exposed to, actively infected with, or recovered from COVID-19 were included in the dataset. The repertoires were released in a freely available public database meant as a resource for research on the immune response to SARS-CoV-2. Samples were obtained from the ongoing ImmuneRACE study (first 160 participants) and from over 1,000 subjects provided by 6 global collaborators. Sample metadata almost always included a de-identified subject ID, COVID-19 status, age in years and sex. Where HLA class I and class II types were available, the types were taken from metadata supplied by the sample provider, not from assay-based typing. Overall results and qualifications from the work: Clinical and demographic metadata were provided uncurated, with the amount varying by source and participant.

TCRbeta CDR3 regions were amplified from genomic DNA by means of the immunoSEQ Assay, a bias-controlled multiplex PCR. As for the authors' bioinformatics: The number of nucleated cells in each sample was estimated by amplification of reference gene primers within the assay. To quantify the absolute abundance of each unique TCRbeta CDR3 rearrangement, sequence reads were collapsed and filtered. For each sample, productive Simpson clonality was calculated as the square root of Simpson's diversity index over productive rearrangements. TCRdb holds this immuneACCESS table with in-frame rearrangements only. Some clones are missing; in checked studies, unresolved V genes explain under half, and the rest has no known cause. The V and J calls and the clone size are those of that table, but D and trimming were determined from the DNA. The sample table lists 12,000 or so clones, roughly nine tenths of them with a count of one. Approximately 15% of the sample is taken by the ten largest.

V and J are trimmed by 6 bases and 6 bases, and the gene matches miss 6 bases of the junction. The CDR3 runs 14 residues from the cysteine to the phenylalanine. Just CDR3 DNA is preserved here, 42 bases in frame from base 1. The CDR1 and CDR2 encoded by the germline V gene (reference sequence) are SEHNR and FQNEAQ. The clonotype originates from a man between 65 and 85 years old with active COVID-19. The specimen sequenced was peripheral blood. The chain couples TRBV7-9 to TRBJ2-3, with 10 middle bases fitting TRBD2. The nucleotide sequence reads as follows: TGTGCCAGCAGGGAAGCGGGAGGGATGGATACGCAGTATTTT. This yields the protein CASREAGGMDTQYF.